The T cell receptor (beta chain) under discussion was sequenced for a study of T cells in Graves' hyperthyroidism and ophthalmopathy. Study-wide findings and caveats: Ophthalmopathy was identified by the model a median around 6.9 months ahead of onset.

This CDR3 is built from 16 residues. Germline CDR1 and CDR2: ENHRY and SYGVKD. The V segment lost 2 bases and the J segment 2 bases; nucleotides outside the gene matches: 6. This clonotype was recorded at least ten times. Its matching antigen is unknown. TCR beta CDR3 regions were amplified from RNA transcripts. The HTBI primer set served for first-round RT-PCR of the TCR CDR3. TCRdb itself ran the multiplex PCR reads through MiXCR, one entry per CDR3 protein. The profile shows more than 550,000 distinct CDR3 sequences, roughly 17% of them singletons. The receptor was derived from a man aged 45 to 65 with Graves' hyperthyroidism. The source material was blood. The rearrangement links TRBV10-3 to TRBJ2-3; TRBD1 agrees at 8 bases. The CDR3 region has the DNA TGTGCCATCAGTGAGCTGGACAGGGAGCCCACAGATACGCAGTATTTT. Translated, it gives CAISELDREPTDTQYF.